This T cell receptor beta chain was retrieved from a study of cytomegalovirus exposure and HLA in healthy donors. Overall study findings and caveats: TCR sequences were mostly rare, though some public TCRs occurred in many donors. In a later analysis, productive TCRs from donors in an Asian-associated ancestry cluster reportedly carried fewer N-insertions than the cohort mean. More clonal expansion characterized HLA-associated TCR beta chains than equally common others in a later analysis.

This clone has more than one count but fewer than ten. Its antigen is not known. Relative to the germline gene, one junction end is altered; a read error may explain this. The identical CDR3 is also encoded by other nucleotide sequences in the sample. The PCR was carried out with 60 Vbeta primers and 13 Jbeta primers. Here immunoSEQ multiplex PCR was the method, and the copy in TCRdb shows in-frame clones only, minus some. The data show about 130,000 clones, roughly a tenth seen once. The CDR3 length is 14 residues. Germline values: CDR1 MNHEY, CDR2 SVGAGI. The rearrangement uses TRBV6-5 and TRBJ2-7; D not resolved. The receptor was derived from a woman between 18 and 29 years old in good health and CMV-seropositive. The sample taken for sequencing was PBMCs. CDR3 region: CASSLLTRYYEQYF. The DNA for the CDR3 is TGCGCCAGCAGCCTCCTTACGCGGTACTACGAGCAGTACTTC.